The 2 T cell receptor beta chains presented below share a single source sample, sequenced in a study of siplizumab effects on memory and regulatory T cells. TCRdb keeps only in-frame clones here, not all; method: immunoSEQ multiplex PCR. The profile covers over 60,000 clones, with about 90% appearing a single time and over 25% taken by the ten largest. Specimen: CD8+ T cells sorted from blood. These receptors all come from a human donor in good health.

The chain carries TRBV5-6 and TRBJ2-1; 11 nucleotides align to TRBD2. Germline V gene lookup returns CDR1 SGHDT and CDR2 YYEEEE. V lost 2 bases, J lost 1 base, and 5 bases stayed unmatched. There are 17 residues in the CDR3. DNA of the CDR3: TGTGCCAGCAGCTTCCCGGGACTAGCGGATTCCTACAATGAGCAGTTCTTC. It codes for CASSFPGLADSYNEQFF.

The CDR3 coding sequence is TGTGCCAGCAGCTCAGGAGGAGGAGGGCCAGATACGCAGTATTTT. It codes for CASSSGGGGPDTQYF. The chain recombines TRBV5-6 with TRBJ2-3; D perhaps matches TRBD2 (6 bases). Looked up from germline, CDR1 is SGHDT and CDR2 is YYEEEE. The CDR3 loop spans 15 amino acids. V lost 3 bases, J lost 4 bases, and 15 bases lay in between.